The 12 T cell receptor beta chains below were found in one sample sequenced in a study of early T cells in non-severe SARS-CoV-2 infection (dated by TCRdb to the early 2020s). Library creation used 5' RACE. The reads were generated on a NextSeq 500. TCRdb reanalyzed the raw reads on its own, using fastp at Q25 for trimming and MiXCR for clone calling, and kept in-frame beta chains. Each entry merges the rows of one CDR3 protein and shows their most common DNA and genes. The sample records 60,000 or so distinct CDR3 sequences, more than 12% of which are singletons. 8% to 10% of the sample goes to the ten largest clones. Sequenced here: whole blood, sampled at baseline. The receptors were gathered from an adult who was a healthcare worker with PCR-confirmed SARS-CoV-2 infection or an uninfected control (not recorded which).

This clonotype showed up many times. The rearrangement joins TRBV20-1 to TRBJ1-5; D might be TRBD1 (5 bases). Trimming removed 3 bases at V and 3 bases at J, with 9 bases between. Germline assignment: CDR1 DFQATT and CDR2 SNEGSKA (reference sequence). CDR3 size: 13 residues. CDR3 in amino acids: CSARAGLNQPQHF. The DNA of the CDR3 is TGCAGTGCTAGGGCGGGGCTCAATCAGCCCCAGCATTTT.

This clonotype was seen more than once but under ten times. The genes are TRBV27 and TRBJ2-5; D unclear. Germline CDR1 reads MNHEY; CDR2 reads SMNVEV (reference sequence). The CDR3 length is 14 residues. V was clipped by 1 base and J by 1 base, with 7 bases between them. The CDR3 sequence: CASSLLGSQETQYF. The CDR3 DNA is TGTGCCAGCAGTTTATTGGGCAGCCAAGAGACCCAGTACTTC.

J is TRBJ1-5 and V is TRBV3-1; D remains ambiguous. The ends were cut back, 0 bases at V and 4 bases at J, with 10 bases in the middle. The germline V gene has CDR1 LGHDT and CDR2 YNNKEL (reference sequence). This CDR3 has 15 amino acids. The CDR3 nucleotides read TGTGCCAGCAGCCAAGATCTGCAGGCAAATCAGCCCCAGCATTTT. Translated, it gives CASSQDLQANQPQHF.

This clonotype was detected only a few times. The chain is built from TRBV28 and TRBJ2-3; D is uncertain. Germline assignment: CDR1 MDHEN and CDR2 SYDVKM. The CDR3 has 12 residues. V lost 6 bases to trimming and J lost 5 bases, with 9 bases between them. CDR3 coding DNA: TGTGCCAGCAGCTCCCCGAAAGATACGCAGTATTTT. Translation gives CASSSPKDTQYF.

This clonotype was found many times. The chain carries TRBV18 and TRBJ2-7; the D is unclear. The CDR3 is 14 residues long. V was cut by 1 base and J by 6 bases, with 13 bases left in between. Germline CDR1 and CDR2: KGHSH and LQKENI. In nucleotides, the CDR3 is TGTGCCAGCTCACCACTTGAGACTGGTCCCGAGCAGTACTTC. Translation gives CASSPLETGPEQYF.

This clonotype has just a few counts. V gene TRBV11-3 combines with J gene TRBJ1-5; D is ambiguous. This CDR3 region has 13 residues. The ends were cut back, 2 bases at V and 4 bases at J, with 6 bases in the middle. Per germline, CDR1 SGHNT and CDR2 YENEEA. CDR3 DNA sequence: TGTGCCAGCAGCTTAATGGGGAATCAGCCCCAGCATTTT. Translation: CASSLMGNQPQHF.

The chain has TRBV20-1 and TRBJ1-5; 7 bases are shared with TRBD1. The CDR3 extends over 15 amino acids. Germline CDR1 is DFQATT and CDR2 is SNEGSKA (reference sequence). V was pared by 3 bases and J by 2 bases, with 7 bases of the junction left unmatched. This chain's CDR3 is CSARETGVRNQPQHF. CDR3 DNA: TGCAGTGCTAGGGAAACAGGGGTGCGCAATCAGCCCCAGCATTTT.

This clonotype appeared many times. Here the CDR3 reads CAWKIRPGADYEQYF. CDR3 in DNA: TGTGCCTGGAAAATCCGGCCGGGAGCTGATTACGAGCAGTACTTC. The rearrangement joins TRBV30 to TRBJ2-7; D perhaps matches TRBD2 (6 bases). V was pared by 4 bases and J by 4 bases, with 20 bases between. Per the germline V gene, CDR1 is GTSNPN and CDR2 is SVGIG (reference sequence). The CDR3 sequence is 15 residues long.

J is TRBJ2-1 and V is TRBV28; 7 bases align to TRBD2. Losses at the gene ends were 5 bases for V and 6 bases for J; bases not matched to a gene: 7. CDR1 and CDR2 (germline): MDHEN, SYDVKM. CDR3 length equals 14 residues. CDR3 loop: CASSGGEGRNEQFF. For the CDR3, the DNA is TGTGCCAGCAGTGGGGGGGAGGGCCGCAATGAGCAGTTCTTC.

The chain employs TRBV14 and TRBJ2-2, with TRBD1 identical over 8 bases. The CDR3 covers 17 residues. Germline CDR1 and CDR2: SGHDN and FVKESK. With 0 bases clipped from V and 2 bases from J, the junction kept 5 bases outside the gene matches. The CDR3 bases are TGTGCCAGCAGCCAAGATTCGACAGGGGCTAACACCGGGGAGCTGTTTTTT. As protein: CASSQDSTGANTGELFF.

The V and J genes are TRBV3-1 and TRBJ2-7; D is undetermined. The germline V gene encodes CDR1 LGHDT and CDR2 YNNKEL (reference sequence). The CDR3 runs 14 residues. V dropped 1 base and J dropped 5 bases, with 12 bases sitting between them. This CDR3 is CASSQGWVRHEQYF. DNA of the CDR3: TGTGCCAGCAGCCAAGGATGGGTACGTCACGAGCAGTACTTC.

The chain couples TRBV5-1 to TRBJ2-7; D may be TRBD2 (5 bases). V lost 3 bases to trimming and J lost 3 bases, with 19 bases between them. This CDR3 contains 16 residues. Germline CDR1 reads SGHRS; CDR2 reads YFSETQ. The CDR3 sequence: CASSSPSRGRDYEQYF. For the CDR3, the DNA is TGCGCCAGCAGCTCCCCCTCTCGCGGGCGCGACTACGAGCAGTACTTC.